A single TCR beta chain is shown here with its context. The record originates from a study of cytomegalovirus exposure and HLA in healthy donors. A multiplex PCR was run with 60 Vbeta primers and 13 Jbeta primers. Data came from immunoSEQ multiplex PCR; TCRdb stores just in-frame clones and leaves some out. The data contain some 120,000 clones, over 9.5% of them singletons. V lost 4 bases, J lost 2 bases, and 6 bases stayed unmatched. This CDR3 is built from 15 residues. Germline V gives CDR1 SNHLY, CDR2 FYNNEI. The receptor was derived from a woman aged 18-29 years in good health and CMV-seropositive. Sequencing was done on a sample of PBMCs. The rearrangement links TRBV2 to TRBJ2-7; 9 positions agree with TRBD1. The CDR3 coding sequence is TGTGCCAGCAGTGTGGGGCGACAGGGGGCCTACGAGCAGTACTTC. Encoded protein: CASSVGRQGAYEQYF. Complete variable domain (other parts from reference TRBV2 and TRBJ2-7): EPEVTQTPSHQVTQMGQEVILRCVPISNHLYFYWYRQILGQKVEFLVSFYNNEISEKSEIFDDQFSVERPDGSNFTLKIRSTKLEDSAMYFCASSVGRQGAYEQYFGPGTRLTVT.